This TCR beta chain was obtained from a study of Ad26.COV2.S vaccination and SARS-CoV-2 variants. Study-wide background: In the study, Ad26.COV2.S was injected intramuscularly once, or twice 56 days apart.

Per the germline V gene, CDR1 is MDHEN and CDR2 is SYDVKM. The CDR3 spans 12 residues. Trimming left V 6 bases short and J 2 bases short, with 8 bases between. Regarding the study as a whole: Assessments of TCR breadth and depth may have underestimated the total T cell responses.

Treatment indicated: roughly 20 received Ad26.COV2.S at low or high dose, single or two shots; 5 received placebo; per-sample allocation not given. Samples analyzed were those drawn on day 63 after the first vaccine or placebo injection. Libraries were prepared by immunoSEQ multiplex PCR; TCRdb keeps only in-frame clonotypes and omits some of them. The sample lists almost 400,000 clones, 89% seen once, with about 2% in the top ten. Remarks on this clone: Its antigen is not known.

The V call is TRBV28, the J call TRBJ2-7; the D is unclear. The TCR comes from a person between 18 and 65 years old who received the Ad26.COV2.S COVID-19 vaccine or a placebo. The material sequenced was peripheral blood, taken in a trial of Ad26.COV2.S vaccine versus placebo. The CDR3 nucleotides are TGTGCCAGCAGCGTCCCGCCCTACGAGCAGTACTTC. Translated, it gives CASSVPPYEQYF.